This TCR beta chain stems from a study of blood T cells in healthy people across ages. The CDR3 loop spans 17 amino acids. The V segment lost 4 bases and the J segment 3 bases; nucleotides outside the gene matches: 9. To note about this clonotype: The antigen is unknown.

PCR was performed a second time for 7 to 11 cycles using a sample-barcoded 5' primer and a J-beta primer mix. One entry per CDR3 protein results from TCRdb running MiXCR on the 5' RACE reads. The table lists approximately 780,000 distinct CDR3 sequences, more than 25% of them singletons. Findings of the study overall: Long-lived donors carried more naive CD4+ cells and greater diversity than aged donors. Age advanced and TCR beta diversity per million T cells fell, roughly linearly.

The same data also contributed to another study, on T cells of mothers and their children.

V is TRBV12-3 or TRBV12-4 and J is TRBJ2-6; 7 positions match TRBD1. The receptor was derived from a boy younger than 18 in good health. Sequencing was done on a sample of blood. The CDR3 spells CASSSYKDRDGANVLTF. As DNA, the CDR3 is TGTGCCAGCAGTTCTTACAAAGACAGGGATGGGGCCAACGTCCTGACTTTC.